This T cell receptor beta chain comes out of a study of shared clonotypes between healthy human individuals (dated by TCRdb to 2019 to 2021). At the level of the whole study: The cohort comprised a couple of women and three men aged 18 to 49 years. To increase sequencing depth and limit assay-specific biases, different laboratories used diverse techniques to prepare libraries and sequence TCR repertoires. Between about 0.9 and 10 billion PBMCs per donor were obtained by leukapheresis. To estimate repertoire size and how much clonotype sharing occurs between individuals, the study deeply sequenced the blood TCR repertoires of 4 to 6 healthy adults. For each donor, three plates each were used for CD4 naive and CD4 memory, two plates were used for CD8 naive, and one plate was used for CD8 memory.

Details on this clone: The clone's antigen remains unknown. No base qualities exist here, and no much larger clone lies one base off it.

Broad study findings and their caveats: Naive subsets generally had larger estimated clonotype richness than memory subsets. Sampling was restricted to blood, and TCR repertoires in tissues likely differ from the TCR repertoires found in blood. Even with the large sequencing depth, rarefaction of the sorted-subset datasets indicated that sequencing was incomplete. Compared with non-shared clonotypes, the clonotypes found in all four sorted-subset donors had higher generation probabilities. The small number of donors limited the genetic and exposure-history diversity represented. Sharing across four donors was observed for roughly 5% of naive CD4, under 4% of naive CD8, about 2.3% of memory CD4, and over 0.3% of memory CD8 clonotypes. Based on pairwise subsampling, the degree of clonotype sharing among donors was expected to be affected by sequencing depth.

Trimming costs V 4 bases and J 5 bases, and their ends lie 16 bases apart. From cysteine to phenylalanine, the CDR3 is 14 amino acids long. Of all the DNA, just the CDR3 is kept, 42 bases in frame from base 1. The germline V gene gives CDR1 as SGHDT and CDR2 as YYEEEE. Using the deep immunoSEQ assay, multiplex PCR amplified TCR CDR3 regions from genomic DNA. Extracted genomic DNA from each cell subset was spread evenly across all wells of several immunoSEQ 96-well plates, with each plate serving as a replicate. Each replicate PCR for sorted subsets received approximately 220 ng genomic DNA, equal to roughly 33,000 T cell genomes. Purified libraries were quantified with a Qubit 3.0 fluorometer, sized on a Bioanalyzer 2100, and re-quantified with the KAPA Library Quantification kit. Each immunoSEQ 96-well plate was sequenced on its own single-read 150-cycle Illumina NextSeq 550 flow cell. Per the original workflow: Because the immunoSEQ output held only junctional sequences and lacked quality scores, the filtering could not match the filtering applied to full-length reads. Sequences were annotated with PyIR, a Python wrapper for IgBLAST v1.9, and V/J genes and CDR3 were assigned using IMGT germline references. Reads were removed for weak V/J assignments (E-value above 1e-6), missing CDR3, stop codons, out-of-frame junctions, or ambiguous translated residues. A V3J clonotype was defined by an identical inferred V gene, J gene, and CDR3 amino acid sequence. Percentage overlap between repertoires was calculated by dividing the number of shared unique clonotypes by the size of the smaller repertoire. Three approaches were used to assess repertoire richness: RTK rarefaction, the Chao1 estimator, and Recon v2.1 estimates of unobserved clonotypes. Generation probabilities for all TCRbeta clonotypes obtained by the gDNA method from four donors were computed using OLGA. What TCRdb holds here is the immuneACCESS table cut down to in-frame rearrangements. Part of the clones is not present; checked against another copy, under half of the missing clones reflect an unresolved V gene, and the others are unexplained. The V and J calls and clone size come from that table; D and trimming were worked out from the DNA. This sample lists about 2.1 million clones; 90% to 95% were detected once. Approximately 1.7% of the sample rests with the top ten.

CD8 naive samples were CD45RO-negative cells positively selected for CCR7, giving a CD45RA+CCR7+ population that excluded TemRA cells. The donors were healthy, HIV-negative adults who had no recently reported acute infections or vaccinations. All donors were Caucasian adults living in Nashville, Tennessee, USA. Blood was collected by leukapheresis, and PBMCs were isolated by Ficoll-Histopaque density gradient centrifugation and then cryopreserved in liquid nitrogen vapor phase. Analytical flow cytometry was used to check the purity and quantity of each magnetically sorted T cell population. Genomic DNA was isolated from every sorted fraction and measured by UV absorbance on a Nanodrop 2000c.

The sample taken for sequencing was naive CD8+ T cells from PBMCs. Explained via the paper, the cell subset or site label denotes: CD45RA+CCR7+. The chain couples TRBV5-6 to TRBJ2-7; TRBD1 is a weak D gene call, 6 bases matching. The sequence derives from a man aged 18 to 30 in good health. Some clones in this sample may be carry-over from other donors' samples. The sequenced DNA: TGTGCCAGCAGCCAGGACAGCGAGGTGAACGAGCAGTACTTC. Its protein is CASSQDSEVNEQYF.